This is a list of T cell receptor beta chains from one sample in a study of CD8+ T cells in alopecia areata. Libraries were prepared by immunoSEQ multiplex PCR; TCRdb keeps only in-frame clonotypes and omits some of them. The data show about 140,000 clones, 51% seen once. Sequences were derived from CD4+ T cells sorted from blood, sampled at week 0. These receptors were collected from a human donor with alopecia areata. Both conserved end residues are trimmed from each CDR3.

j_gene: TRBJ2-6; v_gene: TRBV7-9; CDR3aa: ASSARRGQIVSGANVLT
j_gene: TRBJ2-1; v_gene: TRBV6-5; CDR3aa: ASTSSSSPSDEQF
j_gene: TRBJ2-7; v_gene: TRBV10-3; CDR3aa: AISEFGGREQY
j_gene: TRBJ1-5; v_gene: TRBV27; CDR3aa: ASSSDLYSNQPQH
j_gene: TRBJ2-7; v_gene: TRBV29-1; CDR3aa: SVQTGDYEQY
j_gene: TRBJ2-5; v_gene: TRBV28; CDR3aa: ASSSFKIRTVRAQETQY
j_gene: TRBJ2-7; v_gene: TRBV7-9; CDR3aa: ASSSWGGVPRWEQY
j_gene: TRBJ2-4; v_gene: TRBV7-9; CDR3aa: ASSLGAGRNIQY
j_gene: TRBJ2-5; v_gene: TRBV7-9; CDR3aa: ASSLGSGETQY
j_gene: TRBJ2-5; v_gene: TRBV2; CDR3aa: ASSELTGGGVPQETQY
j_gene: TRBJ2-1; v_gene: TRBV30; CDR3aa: AWSVTPSQYNEQF
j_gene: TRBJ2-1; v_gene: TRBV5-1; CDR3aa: ASSFLWGSGVDEQF
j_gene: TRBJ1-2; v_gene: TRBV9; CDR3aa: ASSRTRDPYNYGYT